The entry below gives a single T cell receptor beta chain sequence along with its context. The antigen is undetermined. The sample is drawn from a study of identical twins. General observations from the study: Models underestimated how often monozygotic twins shared out-of-frame TCR alpha. While abundant cord blood beta clonotypes carried fewer insertions, memory repertoires showed no such pattern.

V was clipped by 4 bases and J by 4 bases; unmatched bases: 5. Germline CDR1 reads MNHEY; CDR2 reads SMNVEV (reference sequence). CDR3 length: 14 residues. Using its own MiXCR run on the 5' RACE reads, TCRdb lists one record per CDR3 protein. Among under 350,000 distinct CDR3 sequences listed, roughly 10% were seen once. These data are also associated with another study on yellow fever vaccine responses in identical twins.

The genes are TRBV27 and TRBJ2-3, with 7 bases aligning to TRBD2. Material for sequencing was CD8+ T cells sorted from blood. This TCR derives from a woman younger than 30 in good health. Here the CDR3 reads CASSSGLVPDTQYF. CDR3 bases: TGTGCCAGCAGTTCAGGACTAGTCCCAGATACGCAGTATTTT.